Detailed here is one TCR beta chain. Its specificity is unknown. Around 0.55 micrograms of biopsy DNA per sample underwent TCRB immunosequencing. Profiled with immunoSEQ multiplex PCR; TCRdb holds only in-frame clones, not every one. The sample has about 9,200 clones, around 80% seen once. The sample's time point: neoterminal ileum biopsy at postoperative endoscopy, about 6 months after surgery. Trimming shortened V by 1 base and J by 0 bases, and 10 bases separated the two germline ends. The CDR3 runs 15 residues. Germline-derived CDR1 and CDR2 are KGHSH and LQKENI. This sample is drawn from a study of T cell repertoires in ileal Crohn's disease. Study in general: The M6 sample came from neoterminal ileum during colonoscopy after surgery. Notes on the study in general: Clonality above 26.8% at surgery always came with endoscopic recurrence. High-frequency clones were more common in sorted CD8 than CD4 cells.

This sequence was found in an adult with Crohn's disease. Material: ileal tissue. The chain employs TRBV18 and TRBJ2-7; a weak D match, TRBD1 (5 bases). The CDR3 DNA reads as TGTGCCAGCTCACCACTGGCAGGGTACTCCTACGAGCAGTACTTC. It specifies CASSPLAGYSYEQYF. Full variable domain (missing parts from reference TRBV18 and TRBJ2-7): NAGVMQNPRHLVRRRGQEARLRCSPMKGHSHVYWYRQLPEEGLKFMVYLQKENIIDESGMPKERFSAEFPKEGPSILRIQQVVRGDSAAYFCASSPLAGYSYEQYFGPGTRLTVT.